A single sample gave rise to the 19 T cell receptor beta chains below, sequenced in a study of PD-1 blockade in classical Hodgkin lymphoma. The data were produced by immunoSEQ multiplex PCR, yet TCRdb's version contains in-frame clones alone and is incomplete. The sample carries tens of thousands of clones, around 78% recorded once. Time point in this sample: cycle 4 day 1 (C4D1), after 6 weeks of nivolumab. Autologous stem cell transplantation was followed by relapse in every patient, and brentuximab vedotin exposure varied. The input for sequencing was peripheral blood mononuclear cells (PBMCs), taken before the fourth cycle of nivolumab. The receptor source for this set is a human donor with classical Hodgkin lymphoma.

This CDR3 reads CASSYPQGQGGYTF. As DNA, the CDR3 is TGTGCCAGCAGTTATCCACAGGGCCAGGGGGGCTACACCTTC. The chain employs TRBV6-5 and TRBJ1-2; a weak D match, TRBD1 (6 bases). In germline, CDR1 is MNHEY, CDR2 SVGAGI. The CDR3 is 14 residues long. V lost 3 bases to trimming and J lost 8 bases, with 16 bases between them.

The V gene is TRBV7-3, the J gene TRBJ2-7; TRBD1 or TRBD2 may be the D gene (7 bases each). Germline CDR1 SGHTA, CDR2 FQGTGA. The CDR3 length is 14 residues. V was pared by 5 bases and J by 6 bases, with 17 bases between. This CDR3 is CASSPQGGMGEQYF. In DNA form, the CDR3 reads TGTGCCAGCAGCCCGCAGGGGGGGATGGGCGAGCAGTACTTC.

This clone was found a few times. The gene calls are TRBV7-2 and TRBJ1-2; no reliable D call. Germline values: CDR1 SGHTA, CDR2 FQGNSA. V was clipped by 1 base and J by 4 bases, with 10 bases between them. The CDR3 totals 14 residues. The CDR3 nucleotides read TGTGCCAGCAGCTTAGAGGCAGCCCTCTATGGCTACACCTTC. Translating it yields CASSLEAALYGYTF.

The CDR3 coding sequence is TGTGCCAGTAGATTGTCGGCCTCACCTTCTTCTAAAACGGGGATTTCTGGGGGAAACACCATATATTTT. Residues: CASRLSASPSSKTGISGGNTIYF. This chain uses TRBV19 with TRBJ1-3; D is unclear. V was shortened by 6 bases and J by 4 bases, with 40 bases between the two germline ends. The CDR3 runs 23 residues. In germline, CDR1 is LNHDA, CDR2 SQIVND (reference sequence). Filled out from reference TRBV19 and TRBJ1-3, the complete variable domain reads DGGITQSPKYLFRKEGQNVTLSCEQNLNHDAMYWYRQDPGQGLRLIYYSQIVNDFQKGDIAEGYSVSREKKESFPLTVTSAQKNPTAFYLCASRLSASPSSKTGISGGNTIYFGEGSWLTVV.

This rearrangement joins TRBV7-9 to TRBJ2-7; 7 bases line up with TRBD1. V gave up 5 bases and J gave up 2 bases; unmatched junction bases: 9. The germline CDR1 and CDR2 sequences are SEHNR and FQNEAQ (reference sequence). This CDR3 region has 15 residues. CDR3 nucleotides: TGTGCCAGCAGCGCCCCGGGACAGAGTACCTACGAGCAGTACTTC. This sequence encodes CASSAPGQSTYEQYF.

CDR3 sequence: CASSPRTSGVVYNEQFF. CDR3 DNA sequence: TGTGCCAGCAGCCCCCGGACTAGCGGGGTAGTCTACAATGAGCAGTTCTTC. This chain links TRBV9 with TRBJ2-1; 12 bases line up with TRBD2. V lost 4 bases and J lost 3; bases outside the gene matches: 8. The CDR3 is 17 amino acids. Germline loops: CDR1 SGDLS, CDR2 YYNGEE.

V usage is TRBV21-1 and J usage is TRBJ1-5. TRBV21-1 is reported as a pseudogene. This CDR3 is 17 amino acids long. The CDR3 region is CASSKYGGPYSNQPQHF. The CDR3, as DNA: TGTGCCAGCAGCAAATATGGGGGGCCATATAGCAATCAGCCCCAGCATTTT.

This clone was seen a few times. The chain carries TRBV9 and TRBJ2-1; 7 bases line up with TRBD1. Germline V gene lookup returns CDR1 SGDLS and CDR2 YYNGEE. This CDR3 has 13 amino acids. Trimming at V came to 3 bases and at J to 5 bases, leaving 2 bases not matched to a gene. The CDR3 DNA is TGTGCCAGCAGCGACGGGACAGACAATGAGCAGTTCTTC. Translated, it gives CASSDGTDNEQFF.

This clone appeared once. The gene calls are TRBV18 and TRBJ1-3; 9 positions agree with TRBD1. Germline CDR1 KGHSH, CDR2 LQKENI. The length of the CDR3 is 14 residues. J was trimmed by 4 bases and V by 10 bases; bases with no gene match: 8. The CDR3 nucleotides read TGTGCCACCCGAACAGGGGGCGAAGGAAACACCATATATTTT. Its translation is CATRTGGEGNTIYF.

To note about this clone: This sample also contains other DNA sequences that code for the same CDR3. The V call is TRBV4-3, the J call TRBJ2-7; TRBD2 matches 8 bases. The CDR3 is made up of 16 amino acids. CDR1 and CDR2 from the germline V gene are LGHNA and YSLEER. V lost 3 bases, J lost 4 bases, and 11 bases stayed unmatched. CDR3 DNA sequence: TGCGCCAGCAGCCAGGACCGGCGGGGGGCCAATTACGAGCAGTACTTC. It yields the protein CASSQDRRGANYEQYF.

The chain joins TRBV12-5 to TRBJ2-5; TRBD2 agrees at 8 bases. The germline V gene has CDR1 LGHNT and CDR2 FRNRAP. V lost 5 bases and J lost 5; bases outside the gene matches: 7. The CDR3 loop spans 14 amino acids. CDR3 loop: CASGPGGAGETQYF. The CDR3, as DNA: TGTGCTAGTGGTCCCGGGGGGGCGGGTGAGACCCAGTACTTC.

This chain joins TRBV7-3 and TRBJ2-3, with 13 bases that match TRBD2. Germline lookup yields CDR1 SGHTA and CDR2 FQGTGA. V was clipped by 2 bases and J by 6 bases; unmatched bases: 2. The CDR3 extends over 15 amino acids. Written as DNA, the CDR3 is TGTGCCAGCAGCTTATCGGGACTAGCGGGGGATACGCAGTATTTT. As protein: CASSLSGLAGDTQYF.

The chain has TRBV6-5 and TRBJ1-6; D is unresolved. The germline V gene has CDR1 MNHEY and CDR2 SVGAGI. The CDR3 is 15 amino acids. The V gene lost 8 bases and the J gene lost 0 bases, with 11 bases spanning the gap. The CDR3 nucleotides are TGTGCCAGCCACCTGGCGCGCTCCTATAATTCACCCCTCCACTTT. Protein sequence: CASHLARSYNSPLHF.

This clone was recorded once. The chain recombines TRBV14 with TRBJ2-2; unclear D gene. Per the germline V gene, CDR1 is SGHDN and CDR2 is FVKESK. This CDR3 spans 14 amino acids. Deletions cut 4 bases from V and 4 bases from J, with 10 bases between. The CDR3 here is CASSPNTSTGELFF. CDR3 bases: TGTGCCAGCAGCCCAAACACAAGCACCGGGGAGCTGTTTTTT.

The V call is TRBV2, the J call TRBJ2-1, with D tentatively TRBD2 (5 bases). Between the trimmed V and J ends, which lost 3 bases and 7 bases, there was a span of 16 bases. This CDR3 region has 15 residues. Germline assignment: CDR1 SNHLY and CDR2 FYNNEI. For the CDR3, the DNA is TGTGCCAGCAGTGAGGGAGTGTCTCTAGGGAATGAGCAGTTCTTC. Protein sequence: CASSEGVSLGNEQFF.

The gene calls are TRBV6-6 and TRBJ2-7; D is undetermined. The CDR3 length is 13 residues. Germline CDR1 MNHNY, CDR2 SVGAGI (reference sequence). V dropped 1 base and J dropped 7 bases, with 11 bases sitting between them. CDR3 loop: CASSYWATWEQYF. Written as DNA, the CDR3 is TGTGCCAGCAGTTACTGGGCAACCTGGGAGCAGTACTTC.

The chain employs TRBV7-2 and TRBJ1-1, with unresolved D. The CDR3 is 14 residues long. The germline V gene encodes CDR1 SGHTA and CDR2 FQGNSA. V gave up 5 bases and J gave up 1 base, with 11 bases separating them. The CDR3 spells CASSPHIQNTEAFF. CDR3 nucleotides: TGTGCCAGCAGCCCCCATATTCAGAACACTGAAGCTTTCTTT.

V gene TRBV30 combines with J gene TRBJ1-5; a possible D gene is TRBD1 (5 bases). Trimming pared 5 bases from V and 0 bases from J, leaving 8 bases between. Per germline, CDR1 GTSNPN and CDR2 SVGIG (reference sequence). The CDR3 spans 13 residues. CDR3 sequence: CAWGADSNQPQHF. In DNA form, the CDR3 reads TGTGCCTGGGGGGCGGATAGCAATCAGCCCCAGCATTTT. The whole variable domain, filled in from reference TRBV30 and TRBJ1-5, reads SQTIHQWPATLVQPVGSPLSLECTVEGTSNPNLYWYRQAAGRGLQLLFYSVGIGQISSEVPQNLSASRPQDRQFILSSKKLLLSDSGFYLCAWGADSNQPQHFGDGTRLSIL.

The genes are TRBV5-1 and TRBJ1-4; TRBD1 agrees at 8 bases. Unmatched junction bases numbered 6, after V lost 3 bases and J lost 8 bases. Germline CDR1 SGHRS, CDR2 YFSETQ. CDR3 length: 14 residues. This CDR3 is CASSSYRGEEKLFF. The CDR3 DNA is TGCGCCAGCAGCTCCTACAGGGGGGAAGAAAAACTGTTTTTT.